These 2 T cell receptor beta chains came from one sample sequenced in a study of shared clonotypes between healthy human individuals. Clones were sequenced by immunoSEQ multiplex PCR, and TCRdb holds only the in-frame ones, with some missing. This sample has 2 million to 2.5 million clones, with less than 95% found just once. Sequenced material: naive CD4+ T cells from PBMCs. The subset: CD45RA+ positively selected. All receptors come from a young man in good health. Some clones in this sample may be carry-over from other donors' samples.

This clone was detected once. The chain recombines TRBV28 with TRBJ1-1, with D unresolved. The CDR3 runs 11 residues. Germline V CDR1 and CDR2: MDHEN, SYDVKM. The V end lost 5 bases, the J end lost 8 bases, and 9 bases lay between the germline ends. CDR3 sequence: CASSPDGEAFF. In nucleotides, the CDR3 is TGTGCCAGCAGTCCGGACGGGGAAGCTTTCTTT. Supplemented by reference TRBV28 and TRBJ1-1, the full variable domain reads DVKVTQSSRYLVKRTGEKVFLECVQDMDHENMFWYRQDPGLGLRLIYFSYDVKMKEKGDIPEGYSVSREKKERFSLILESASTNQTSMYLCASSPDGEAFFGQGTRLTVV.

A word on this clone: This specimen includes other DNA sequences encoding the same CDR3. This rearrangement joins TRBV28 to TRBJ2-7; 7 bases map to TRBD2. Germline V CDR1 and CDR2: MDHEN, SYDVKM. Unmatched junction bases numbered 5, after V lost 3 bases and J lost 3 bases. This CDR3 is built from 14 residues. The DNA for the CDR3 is TGTGCCAGCAGTTTGGGGGGGTCCCTCTACGAGCAGTACTTC. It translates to CASSLGGSLYEQYF.